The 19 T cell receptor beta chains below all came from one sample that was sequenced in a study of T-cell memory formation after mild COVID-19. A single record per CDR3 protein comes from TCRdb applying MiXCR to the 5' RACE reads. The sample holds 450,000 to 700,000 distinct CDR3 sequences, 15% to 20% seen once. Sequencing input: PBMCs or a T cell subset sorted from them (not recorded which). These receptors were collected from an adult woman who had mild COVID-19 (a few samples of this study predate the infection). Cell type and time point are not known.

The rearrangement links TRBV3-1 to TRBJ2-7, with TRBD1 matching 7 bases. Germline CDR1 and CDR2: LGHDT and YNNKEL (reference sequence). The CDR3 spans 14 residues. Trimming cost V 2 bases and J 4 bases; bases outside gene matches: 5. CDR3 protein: CASSQRDSPYEQYF. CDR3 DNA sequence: TGTGCCAGCAGCCAACGGGACAGCCCATACGAGCAGTACTTC.

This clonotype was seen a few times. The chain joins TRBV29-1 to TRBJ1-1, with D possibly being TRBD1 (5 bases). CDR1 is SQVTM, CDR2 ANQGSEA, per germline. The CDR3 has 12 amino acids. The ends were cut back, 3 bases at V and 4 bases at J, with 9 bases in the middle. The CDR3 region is CSVDSGGTEAFF. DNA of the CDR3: TGCAGCGTTGATTCGGGGGGCACTGAAGCTTTCTTT.

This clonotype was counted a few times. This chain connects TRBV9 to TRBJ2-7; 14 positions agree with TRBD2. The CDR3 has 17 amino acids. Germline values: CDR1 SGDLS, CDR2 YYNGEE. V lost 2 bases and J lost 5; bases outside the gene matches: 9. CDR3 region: CASSVGLAGELAHEQYF. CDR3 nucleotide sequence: TGTGCCAGCAGCGTGGGACTAGCGGGAGAGCTCGCCCACGAGCAGTACTTC.

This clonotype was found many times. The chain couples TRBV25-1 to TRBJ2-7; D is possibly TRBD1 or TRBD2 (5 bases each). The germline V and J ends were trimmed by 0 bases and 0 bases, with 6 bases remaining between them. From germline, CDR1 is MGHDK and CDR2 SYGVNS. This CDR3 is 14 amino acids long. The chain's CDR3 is CASSEYGGSYEQYF. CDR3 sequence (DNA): TGTGCCAGCAGTGAATATGGGGGCTCCTACGAGCAGTACTTC.

CDR3: CASSLRMRGLAGTSYNEQFF. The DNA for the CDR3 is TGCGCCAGCAGCTTGAGGATGCGGGGGCTAGCGGGGACCTCCTACAATGAGCAGTTCTTC. V gene TRBV5-1 combines with J gene TRBJ2-1; 9 bases line up with TRBD2. This CDR3 contains 20 residues. Losses at the gene ends were 1 base for V and 0 bases for J; bases not matched to a gene: 14. The germline V gene encodes CDR1 SGHRS and CDR2 YFSETQ.

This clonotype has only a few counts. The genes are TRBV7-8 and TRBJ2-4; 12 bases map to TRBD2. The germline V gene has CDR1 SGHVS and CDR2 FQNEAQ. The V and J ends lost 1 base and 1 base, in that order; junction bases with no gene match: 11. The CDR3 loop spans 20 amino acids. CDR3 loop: CASSLGSPSGRAGAKNIQYF. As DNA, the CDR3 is TGTGCCAGCAGCTTAGGAAGTCCTAGCGGGAGGGCCGGGGCCAAAAACATTCAGTACTTC.

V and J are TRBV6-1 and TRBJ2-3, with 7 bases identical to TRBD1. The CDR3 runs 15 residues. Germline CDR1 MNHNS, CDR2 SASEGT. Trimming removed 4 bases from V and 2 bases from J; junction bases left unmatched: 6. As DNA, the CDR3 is TGTGCCAGCAGTGGTGGACAGGCTAACACAGATACGCAGTATTTT. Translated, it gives CASSGGQANTDTQYF.

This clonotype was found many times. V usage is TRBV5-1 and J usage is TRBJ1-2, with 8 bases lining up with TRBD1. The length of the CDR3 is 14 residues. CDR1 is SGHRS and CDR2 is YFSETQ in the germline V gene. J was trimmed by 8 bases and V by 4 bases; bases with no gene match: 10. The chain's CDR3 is CASSLSQGAEGYTF. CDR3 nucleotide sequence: TGCGCCAGCAGCCTCTCGCAGGGGGCGGAAGGCTACACCTTC.

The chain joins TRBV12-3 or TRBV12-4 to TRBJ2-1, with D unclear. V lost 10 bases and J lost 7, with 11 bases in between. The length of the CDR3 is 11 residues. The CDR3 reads CATKYGNEQFF. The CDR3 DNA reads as TGTGCCACTAAGTATGGGAATGAGCAGTTCTTC.

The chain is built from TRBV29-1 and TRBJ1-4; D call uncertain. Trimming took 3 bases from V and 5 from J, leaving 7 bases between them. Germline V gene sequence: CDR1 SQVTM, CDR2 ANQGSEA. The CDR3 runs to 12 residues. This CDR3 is CSVEAGNEKLFF. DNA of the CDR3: TGCAGCGTTGAGGCCGGGAATGAAAAACTGTTTTTT.

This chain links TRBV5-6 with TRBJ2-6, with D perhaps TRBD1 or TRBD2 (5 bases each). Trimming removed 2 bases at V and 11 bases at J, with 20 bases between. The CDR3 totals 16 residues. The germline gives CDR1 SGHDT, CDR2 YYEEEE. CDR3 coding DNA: TGTGCCAGCAGCTTCGGGTACGGGGACGAACTCGACGTCCTGACTTTC. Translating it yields CASSFGYGDELDVLTF.

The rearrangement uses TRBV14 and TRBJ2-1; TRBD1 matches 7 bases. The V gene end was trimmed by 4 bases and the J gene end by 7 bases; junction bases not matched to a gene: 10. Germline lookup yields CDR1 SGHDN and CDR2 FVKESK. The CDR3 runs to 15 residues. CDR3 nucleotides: TGTGCCAGCAGCCCCGGGACAGTTAATTTTAATGAGCAGTTCTTC. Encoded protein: CASSPGTVNFNEQFF.

CDR3 nucleotide sequence: TGCAGTGCCCAAATGGGCCAGCGGGGTTTCTACGAGCAGTACTTC. Translation: CSAQMGQRGFYEQYF. V is TRBV20-1 and J is TRBJ2-7; 7 bases match TRBD2. V trimming: 6 bases; J trimming: 3 bases; junction bases outside the gene matches: 14. This CDR3 is 15 amino acids long. Germline V CDR1 and CDR2: DFQATT, SNEGSKA (reference sequence).

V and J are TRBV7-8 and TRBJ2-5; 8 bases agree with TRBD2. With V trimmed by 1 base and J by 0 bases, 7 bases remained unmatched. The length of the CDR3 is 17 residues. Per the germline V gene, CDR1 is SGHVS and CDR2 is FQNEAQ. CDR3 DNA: TGTGCCAGCAGCTTAGAGGTACGACTAGCGTACCAAGAGACCCAGTACTTC. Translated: CASSLEVRLAYQETQYF.

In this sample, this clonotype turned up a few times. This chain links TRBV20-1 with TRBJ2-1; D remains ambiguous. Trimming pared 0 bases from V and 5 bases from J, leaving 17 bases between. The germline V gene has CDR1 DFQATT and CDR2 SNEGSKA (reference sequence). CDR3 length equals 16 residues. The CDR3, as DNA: TGCAGTGCTAGAGATCAAAAGTTTGTGAGGAACAATGAGCAGTTCTTC. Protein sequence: CSARDQKFVRNNEQFF.

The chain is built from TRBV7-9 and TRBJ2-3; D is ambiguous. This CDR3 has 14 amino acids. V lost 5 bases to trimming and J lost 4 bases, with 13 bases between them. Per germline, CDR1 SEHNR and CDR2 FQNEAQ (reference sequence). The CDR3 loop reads CASSGRDGADTQYF. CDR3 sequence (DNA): TGTGCCAGCAGCGGACGAGATGGGGCAGATACGCAGTATTTT.

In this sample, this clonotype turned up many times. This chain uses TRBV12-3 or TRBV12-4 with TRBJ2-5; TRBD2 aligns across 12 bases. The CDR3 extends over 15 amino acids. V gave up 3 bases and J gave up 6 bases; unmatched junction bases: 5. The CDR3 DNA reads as TGTGCCAGCAGTTTTTCTAGCGGGAGGGCCAAGACCCAGTACTTC. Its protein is CASSFSSGRAKTQYF.

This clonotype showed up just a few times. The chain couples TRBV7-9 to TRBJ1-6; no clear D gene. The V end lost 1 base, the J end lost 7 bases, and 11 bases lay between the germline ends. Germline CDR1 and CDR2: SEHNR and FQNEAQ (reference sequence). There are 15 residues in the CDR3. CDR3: CASSLGSDGNSPLHF. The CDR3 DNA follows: TGTGCCAGCAGCTTAGGGTCCGACGGGAATTCACCCCTCCACTTT. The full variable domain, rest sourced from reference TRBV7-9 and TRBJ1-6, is DTGVSQNPRHKITKRGQNVTFRCDPISEHNRLYWYRQTLGQGPEFLTYFQNEAQLEKSRLLSDRFSAERPKGSFSTLEIQRTEQGDSAMYLCASSLGSDGNSPLHFGNGTRLTVT.

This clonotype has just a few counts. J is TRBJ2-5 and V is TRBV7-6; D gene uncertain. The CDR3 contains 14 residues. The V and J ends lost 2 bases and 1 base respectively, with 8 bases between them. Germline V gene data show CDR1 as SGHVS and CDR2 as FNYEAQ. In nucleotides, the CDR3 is TGTGCCAGCAGCTTAATGGGTTTCCAAGAGACCCAGTACTTC. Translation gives CASSLMGFQETQYF.